This T cell receptor beta chain was identified during a study of CD8 T cells in Susac syndrome. CDR3 length: 14 amino acids. With 6 bases clipped from V and 4 bases from J, the junction kept 9 bases outside the gene matches. Per the germline V gene, CDR1 is MRHNA and CDR2 is SNTAGT. TCR beta sequences were obtained from blood CD8+ and CD4+ T cells. The multiple sclerosis control group consisted of treatment-naive patients whose relapsing-remitting disease, which was either stable or active, fulfilled revised McDonald criteria. TEMRA cells were FACS-enriched, unlike CD8+ and CD4+ T cells, which were negatively isolated. RNA amounts of about 0.5 to 1 ug underwent reverse transcription with random hexamers. An immunoSEQ multiplex PCR amplified TCR beta CDR3 over 54 Vbeta and 13 Jbeta. Each CDR3 protein is one row after TCRdb ran MiXCR on the immunoSEQ multiplex PCR reads. The data show 300,000 to 350,000 distinct CDR3 sequences, 92% seen once.

This receptor was obtained from a human donor with multiple sclerosis. Input material: CD4+ T cells from PBMCs. The rearrangement links TRBV6-4 to TRBJ2-7; TRBD2 agrees at 7 bases. The CDR3 here is CASSARAGEYEQYF. CDR3 in DNA: TGTGCCAGCAGCGCCCGCGCGGGAGAGTACGAGCAGTACTTC.